The 5 T cell receptor beta chains given below trace back to one sample, sequenced in a study of blood T cell repertoires in COVID-19. TCRdb's table, derived via immunoSEQ multiplex PCR, lists solely in-frame clones and lacks some. Of approximately 100,000 clones in the sample, less than 80% were seen once. Sequencing was performed on peripheral blood. All receptors derive from a man aged 65 to 85 with active or convalescent COVID-19.

The V call is TRBV6-5, the J call TRBJ2-5, with 11 bases that match TRBD2. J lost 2 bases, V lost 8 bases, and 1 base had no gene match. CDR3 length: 13 amino acids. In germline, CDR1 is MNHEY, CDR2 SVGAGI. CDR3 bases: TGTGCCAGCTTAGCGGGGGGGCAAGAGACCCAGTACTTC. Its protein product is CASLAGGQETQYF.

This clone appeared many times. The rearrangement links TRBV7-8 to TRBJ2-1; no definite D call. The CDR3 runs to 15 residues. V was cut by 1 base and J by 5 bases, with 12 bases left in between. Germline V gene lookup returns CDR1 SGHVS and CDR2 FQNEAQ. CDR3 coding DNA: TGTGCCAGCAGCTTAGTGTCTAGAAGCCACAATGAGCAGTTCTTC. This codes for CASSLVSRSHNEQFF.

The rearrangement joins TRBV4-2 to TRBJ2-3, with 12 bases identical to TRBD2. The germline gives CDR1 LGHNA, CDR2 YNFKEQ. This CDR3 region has 16 residues. With V trimmed by 4 bases and J by 7 bases, 9 bases remained unmatched. DNA for the CDR3: TGTGCCAGCAGCCCAAAGACTAGCGGGAGCGTACATACGCAGTATTTT. It yields the protein CASSPKTSGSVHTQYF.

The gene calls are TRBV28 and TRBJ1-5, with 8 bases fitting TRBD1. V lost 6 bases, J lost 5 bases, and 18 bases stayed unmatched. The CDR3 consists of 18 residues. Per germline, CDR1 MDHEN and CDR2 SYDVKM. The CDR3 spells CASRLGTGQRRGYQPQHF. The CDR3 nucleotides are TGTGCCAGCAGACTCGGGACAGGCCAACGCCGGGGGTATCAGCCCCAGCATTTT.

This clone is a singleton in its sample. This chain joins TRBV5-5 and TRBJ2-3, with D maybe TRBD2 (5 bases). Trimming cost V 2 bases and J 5 bases, with 12 bases left between them. The CDR3 has 14 amino acids. CDR1 is SGHKS and CDR2 is YYEKEE in the germline V gene (reference sequence). CDR3 sequence (DNA): TGTGCCAGCAGCTTTCGAGAGGGAAGAGATACGCAGTATTTT. Translation: CASSFREGRDTQYF. Supplemented by reference TRBV5-5 and TRBJ2-3, the full variable domain reads DAGVTQSPTHLIKTRGQQVTLRCSPISGHKSVSWYQQVLGQGPQFIFQYYEKEERGRGNFPDRFSARQFPNYSSELNVNALLLGDSALYLCASSFREGRDTQYFGPGTRLTVL.